This is a list of T cell receptor beta chains from one sample in a study of sequential checkpoint blockade in melanoma. Libraries were prepared by immunoSEQ multiplex PCR; TCRdb keeps only in-frame clonotypes and omits some of them. There are approximately 5,500 clones in the sample; 35% to 45% occur only once, and 8% to 9.5% lies in the top ten. Specimen: tumor tissue (inferred from file names), collected from a patient given nivolumab and ipilimumab in sequence. The receptors originated from a human donor with melanoma. The CDR3 runs from the conserved cysteine through the conserved F or W. A D gene is named only where the DNA matches it firmly. Size is stated for part of the rows, as once, few or many counts, or as a class when the clone is expanded.

j_gene: TRBJ2-7; abundance: -; len: 15; v_gene: TRBV4-1; d_gene: -; CDR3aa: CASSQDRNAIYEQYF; CDR3nt: TGCGCCAGCAGCCAAGACCGGAACGCCATCTACGAGCAGTACTTC
j_gene: TRBJ2-1; abundance: few; len: 14; v_gene: TRBV6-8; d_gene: -; CDR3aa: CASSWGLLRGEQFF; CDR3nt: TGTGCCAGCAGTTGGGGACTCCTGCGCGGTGAGCAGTTCTTC
j_gene: TRBJ1-1; abundance: -; len: 15; v_gene: TRBV19; d_gene: -; CDR3aa: CASSIDVRGNTEAFF; CDR3nt: TGTGCCAGTAGTATAGATGTCCGCGGGAACACTGAAGCTTTCTTT
j_gene: TRBJ2-6; abundance: -; len: 16; v_gene: TRBV18; d_gene: -; CDR3aa: CASSPKRVGGANVLTF; CDR3nt: TGTGCCAGCTCACCGAAGAGGGTAGGTGGGGCCAACGTCCTGACTTTC
j_gene: TRBJ2-7; abundance: few; len: 14; v_gene: TRBV6-8; d_gene: TRBD2; CDR3aa: CASSVGGSICEQYF; CDR3nt: TGTGCCAGCAGTGTCGGCGGGAGCATATGCGAGCAGTACTTC
j_gene: TRBJ1-3; abundance: -; len: 14; v_gene: TRBV18; d_gene: -; CDR3aa: CASSPSTGTNTIYF; CDR3nt: TGTGCCAGCTCACCATCAACAGGGACAAACACCATATATTTT
j_gene: TRBJ1-2; abundance: -; len: 17; v_gene: TRBV19; d_gene: -; CDR3aa: CASSIVTGSFYNYGYTF; CDR3nt: TGTGCCAGTAGTATCGTAACAGGGAGCTTTTATAACTATGGCTACACCTTC
j_gene: TRBJ2-7; abundance: -; len: 13; v_gene: TRBV18; d_gene: -; CDR3aa: CASSLTDRGEQYF; CDR3nt: TGTGCCAGCTCACTTACGGACAGAGGGGAGCAGTACTTC
j_gene: TRBJ2-5; abundance: -; len: 13; v_gene: TRBV29-1; d_gene: -; CDR3aa: CSVARTAQETQYF; CDR3nt: TGCAGCGTTGCCCGGACTGCTCAAGAGACCCAGTACTTC
j_gene: TRBJ2-7; abundance: few; len: 14; v_gene: TRBV18; d_gene: -; CDR3aa: CASSPTGTAYEQYF; CDR3nt: TGTGCCAGCTCCCCCACAGGGACCGCCTACGAGCAGTACTTC
j_gene: TRBJ2-1; abundance: -; len: 14; v_gene: TRBV10-2; d_gene: -; CDR3aa: CAISDPGPLDEQFF; CDR3nt: TGCGCCATCAGTGACCCCGGGCCGCTGGATGAGCAGTTCTTC
j_gene: TRBJ1-1; abundance: -; len: 14; v_gene: TRBV12-5; d_gene: -; CDR3aa: CASRKGHEGTEAFF; CDR3nt: TGTGCTAGCAGAAAGGGGCACGAAGGCACTGAAGCTTTCTTT
j_gene: TRBJ2-3; abundance: medium-sized; len: 14; v_gene: TRBV6-8; d_gene: -; CDR3aa: CASEWGGSTDTQYF; CDR3nt: TGTGCCAGCGAATGGGGCGGAAGCACAGATACGCAGTATTTT
j_gene: TRBJ2-1; abundance: -; len: 15; v_gene: TRBV5-1; d_gene: TRBD1; CDR3aa: CASSPGTGLYNEQFF; CDR3nt: TGCGCCAGCAGCCCAGGGACAGGCCTCTACAATGAGCAGTTCTTC
j_gene: TRBJ1-5; abundance: -; len: 12; v_gene: TRBV30; d_gene: -; CDR3aa: CASRKGDQPQHF; CDR3nt: TGTGCCTCCCGCAAGGGGGACCAGCCCCAGCATTTT
j_gene: TRBJ2-1; abundance: few; len: 18; v_gene: TRBV6-8; d_gene: -; CDR3aa: CASSTKYLSYLPYNEQFF; CDR3nt: TGTGCCAGCAGTACCAAATACTTGAGCTATCTACCCTACAATGAGCAGTTCTTC
j_gene: TRBJ2-7; abundance: -; len: 14; v_gene: TRBV11-3; d_gene: TRBD1; CDR3aa: CASSFDRGSYEQYF; CDR3nt: TGTGCCAGCAGCTTTGACAGGGGTTCCTACGAGCAGTACTTC
j_gene: TRBJ2-3; abundance: -; len: 18; v_gene: TRBV19; d_gene: -; CDR3aa: CASSHLSGHTKQLDTQYF; CDR3nt: TGTGCCAGTAGCCATTTGTCAGGGCATACGAAGCAGTTGGATACGCAGTATTTT
j_gene: TRBJ2-7; abundance: -; len: 14; v_gene: TRBV28; d_gene: -; CDR3aa: CASSFRKGPYEQYF; CDR3nt: TGTGCCAGCAGTTTTCGAAAGGGGCCCTACGAGCAGTACTTC
j_gene: TRBJ2-3; abundance: -; len: 17; v_gene: TRBV15; d_gene: TRBD2; CDR3aa: CATSLPREVRELDTQYF; CDR3nt: TGTGCCACCAGTTTACCGCGGGAGGTCAGGGAATTGGATACGCAGTATTTT
j_gene: TRBJ2-3; abundance: -; len: 14; v_gene: TRBV30; d_gene: TRBD1; CDR3aa: CAWNWDRGTDTQYF; CDR3nt: TGTGCCTGGAATTGGGACAGGGGAACAGATACGCAGTATTTT
j_gene: TRBJ2-1; abundance: -; len: 16; v_gene: TRBV5-1; d_gene: TRBD2; CDR3aa: CASSLASSGRSVEQFF; CDR3nt: TGCGCCAGCAGCTTGGCCTCTAGCGGGAGGAGTGTTGAGCAGTTCTTC
j_gene: TRBJ1-1; abundance: -; len: 14; v_gene: TRBV19; d_gene: TRBD1; CDR3aa: CASLRGQGPHEAFF; CDR3nt: TGTGCCAGCCTAAGGGGACAGGGGCCCCATGAAGCTTTCTTT
j_gene: TRBJ1-1; abundance: -; len: 15; v_gene: TRBV5-1; d_gene: -; CDR3aa: CASSLEAGVSREAFF; CDR3nt: TGCGCCAGCAGCTTGGAGGCAGGGGTTAGTAGGGAAGCTTTCTTT
j_gene: TRBJ2-3; abundance: few; len: 17; v_gene: TRBV28; d_gene: TRBD2; CDR3aa: CASSSPPKREGTDTQYF; CDR3nt: TGTGCCAGCAGTTCCCCCCCTAAGCGGGAGGGCACAGATACGCAGTATTTT
j_gene: TRBJ2-4; abundance: few; len: 16; v_gene: TRBV1; d_gene: -; CDR3aa: CASSQQVQIAKNIQYF; CDR3nt: TGCGCCAGCAGCCAACAAGTACAGATAGCCAAAAACATTCAGTACTTC
j_gene: TRBJ1-5; abundance: -; len: 18; v_gene: TRBV19; d_gene: -; CDR3aa: CASSNPSFSVRSNQPQHF; CDR3nt: TGTGCCAGTAGTAATCCCAGCTTTAGTGTTCGGAGCAATCAGCCCCAGCATTTT
j_gene: TRBJ1-1; abundance: -; len: 14; v_gene: TRBV25-1; d_gene: -; CDR3aa: CASSGDGFIPEAFF; CDR3nt: TGTGCCAGCAGTGGGGATGGCTTTATACCTGAAGCTTTCTTT
j_gene: TRBJ2-3; abundance: -; len: 15; v_gene: TRBV5-1; d_gene: TRBD1; CDR3aa: CASSWETGLTDTQYF; CDR3nt: TGCGCCAGCAGCTGGGAGACAGGGTTGACAGATACGCAGTATTTT
j_gene: TRBJ1-3; abundance: -; len: 14; v_gene: TRBV6-8; d_gene: -; CDR3aa: CASSVHYSGNTIYF; CDR3nt: TGTGCCAGCAGTGTCCATTACTCTGGAAACACCATATATTTT
j_gene: TRBJ2-1; abundance: -; len: 15; v_gene: TRBV19; d_gene: -; CDR3aa: CASSMGAPMINEQFF; CDR3nt: TGTGCCAGTAGTATGGGGGCTCCGATGATCAATGAGCAGTTCTTC
j_gene: TRBJ2-5; abundance: large; len: 14; v_gene: TRBV4-1; d_gene: -; CDR3aa: CASSRPAHQETQYF; CDR3nt: TGCGCCAGCAGCCGTCCCGCCCACCAAGAGACCCAGTACTTC
j_gene: TRBJ1-2; abundance: -; len: 18; v_gene: TRBV19; d_gene: -; CDR3aa: CASTSTGRAAGHGYGYTF; CDR3nt: TGTGCCAGTACCTCAACGGGCAGGGCGGCCGGCCATGGCTATGGCTACACCTTC
j_gene: TRBJ2-1; abundance: -; len: 17; v_gene: TRBV6-8; d_gene: TRBD2; CDR3aa: CASSYSLSSGRVKEQFF; CDR3nt: TGTGCCAGCAGTTACTCGTTATCTAGCGGGAGGGTAAAGGAGCAGTTCTTC
j_gene: TRBJ2-5; abundance: few; len: 14; v_gene: TRBV10-3; d_gene: TRBD2; CDR3aa: CASLLAARQETQYF; CDR3nt: TGTGCCAGCTTGCTAGCGGCGCGCCAAGAGACCCAGTACTTC
j_gene: TRBJ1-1; abundance: -; len: 13; v_gene: TRBV18; d_gene: -; CDR3aa: CASSPQGSTEAFF; CDR3nt: TGTGCCAGCTCACCACAGGGGAGCACTGAAGCTTTCTTT
j_gene: TRBJ2-3; abundance: -; len: 15; v_gene: TRBV19; d_gene: TRBD2; CDR3aa: CASKTSGMTTDTQYF; CDR3nt: TGTGCCAGTAAGACTAGCGGGATGACGACAGATACGCAGTATTTT
j_gene: TRBJ1-2; abundance: -; len: 12; v_gene: TRBV28; d_gene: -; CDR3aa: CASMWANYGYTF; CDR3nt: TGTGCCAGCATGTGGGCGAACTATGGCTACACCTTC
j_gene: TRBJ2-1; abundance: -; len: 13; v_gene: TRBV6-8; d_gene: TRBD1; CDR3aa: CASRTQTGNEQFF; CDR3nt: TGTGCCAGCAGGACCCAGACAGGGAATGAGCAGTTCTTC
j_gene: TRBJ1-2; abundance: -; len: 17; v_gene: TRBV28; d_gene: -; CDR3aa: CASSLGAVGDANYGYTF; CDR3nt: TGTGCCAGCAGTTTAGGGGCCGTGGGCGACGCTAACTATGGCTACACCTTC
j_gene: TRBJ1-4; abundance: medium-sized; len: 18; v_gene: TRBV6-8; d_gene: -; CDR3aa: CASSYYAQETEYHEKLFF; CDR3nt: TGTGCCAGCAGTTACTATGCCCAGGAGACGGAATATCATGAAAAACTGTTTTTT
j_gene: TRBJ2-3; abundance: -; len: 14; v_gene: TRBV11-3; d_gene: -; CDR3aa: CASSLEGNTDTQYF; CDR3nt: TGTGCCAGCAGCTTGGAAGGGAACACAGATACGCAGTATTTT
j_gene: TRBJ1-5; abundance: -; len: 16; v_gene: TRBV28; d_gene: -; CDR3aa: CASSLWGQGMSQPQHF; CDR3nt: TGTGCCAGCAGTTTATGGGGCCAGGGAATGAGTCAGCCCCAGCATTTT
j_gene: TRBJ2-4; abundance: -; len: 14; v_gene: TRBV12-5; d_gene: -; CDR3aa: CASCYRVAKNIQYF; CDR3nt: TGTGCCAGCTGTTACAGGGTAGCCAAAAACATTCAGTACTTC
j_gene: TRBJ2-3; abundance: medium-sized; len: 16; v_gene: TRBV6-8; d_gene: -; CDR3aa: CASSYRRGAHVNTQYF; CDR3nt: TGTGCCAGCAGTTACCGAAGGGGGGCGCATGTGAATACGCAGTATTTT
j_gene: TRBJ2-1; abundance: -; len: 14; v_gene: TRBV11-3; d_gene: -; CDR3aa: CASSLVTGTSEQFF; CDR3nt: TGTGCCAGCAGCTTAGTAACGGGGACTTCAGAGCAGTTCTTC
j_gene: TRBJ1-1; abundance: -; len: 15; v_gene: TRBV28; d_gene: -; CDR3aa: CASSAQGPMNTEAFF; CDR3nt: TGTGCCAGCAGCGCACAGGGACCCATGAACACTGAAGCTTTCTTT
j_gene: TRBJ1-1; abundance: -; len: 14; v_gene: TRBV5-1; d_gene: -; CDR3aa: CASSFRGGETEAFF; CDR3nt: TGCGCCAGCAGCTTCCGAGGGGGAGAGACTGAAGCTTTCTTT
j_gene: TRBJ1-5; abundance: medium-sized; len: 14; v_gene: TRBV11-3; d_gene: -; CDR3aa: CASSLEGSNQPQHF; CDR3nt: TGTGCCAGCAGCTTGGAGGGTAGCAATCAGCCCCAGCATTTT
j_gene: TRBJ1-5; abundance: -; len: 16; v_gene: TRBV25-1; d_gene: TRBD1; CDR3aa: CATTHPRTGYNQPQHF; CDR3nt: TGTGCCACCACCCACCCCCGGACAGGGTACAATCAGCCCCAGCATTTT
j_gene: TRBJ2-1; abundance: large; len: 14; v_gene: TRBV6-8; d_gene: -; CDR3aa: CASSRSEGPNEQFF; CDR3nt: TGTGCCAGCAGTCGATCGGAGGGCCCTAATGAGCAGTTCTTC
j_gene: TRBJ1-1; abundance: -; len: 15; v_gene: TRBV19; d_gene: -; CDR3aa: CASSKGRGMNTEAFF; CDR3nt: TGTGCCAGTAGCAAGGGACGGGGAATGAACACTGAAGCTTTCTTT
j_gene: TRBJ2-3; abundance: -; len: 15; v_gene: TRBV6-8; d_gene: TRBD1; CDR3aa: CASIDEDRASDTQYF; CDR3nt: TGTGCCAGCATTGACGAAGACAGGGCGTCAGATACGCAGTATTTT
j_gene: TRBJ1-4; abundance: -; len: 15; v_gene: TRBV5-1; d_gene: -; CDR3aa: CASSLGGRDNEKLFF; CDR3nt: TGCGCCAGCAGCTTGGGAGGCCGAGATAATGAAAAACTGTTTTTT
j_gene: TRBJ2-7; abundance: few; len: 17; v_gene: TRBV15; d_gene: -; CDR3aa: CATSRDLITGEGNEQYF; CDR3nt: TGTGCCACCAGCAGAGATCTTATTACGGGAGAAGGGAACGAGCAGTACTTC
j_gene: TRBJ2-1; abundance: many; len: 14; v_gene: TRBV9; d_gene: -; CDR3aa: CASSLRDSVNEQFF; CDR3nt: TGTGCCAGCAGCCTTCGCGATAGCGTGAATGAGCAGTTCTTC
j_gene: TRBJ2-3; abundance: few; len: 12; v_gene: TRBV9; d_gene: -; CDR3aa: CASSVSTDTQYF; CDR3nt: TGTGCCAGCAGCGTTTCCACAGATACGCAGTATTTT
j_gene: TRBJ1-5; abundance: few; len: 17; v_gene: TRBV19; d_gene: -; CDR3aa: CASSLTQGTYSNQPQHF; CDR3nt: TGTGCCAGTAGTCTAACCCAGGGGACCTATAGCAATCAGCCCCAGCATTTT
j_gene: TRBJ2-3; abundance: -; len: 16; v_gene: TRBV19; d_gene: TRBD2; CDR3aa: CASSGLAGGGTDTQYF; CDR3nt: TGTGCCAGTAGCGGACTAGCGGGAGGTGGAACAGATACGCAGTATTTT